This T cell receptor (beta chain) was sequenced in a study of CD8+CD57+ T cells in acquired aplastic anemia. Study in general: Healthy donors had, on average, around 11 million reads for their CD4+ cells.

The CDR3 has 14 amino acids. Per germline, CDR1 MNHEY and CDR2 SMNVEV (reference sequence). V lost 3 bases and J 0 bases, leaving 8 bases between the germline ends. General study points: No significant difference in CD8+ Simpson's diversity was found between patients and controls. Found in both controls and patients were around 30 CD8+ CDR3 sequences.

According to the study, genomic DNA was the template for TCR beta VDJ and CDR3 profiling. TCRdb independently ran MiXCR on the reads; one entry per CDR3 protein. The sample includes fewer than 200,000 distinct CDR3 sequences, about 60% of them seen just once. This clonotype was seen many times. Antigen: not known. The genes are TRBV27 and TRBJ1-1; no firm D call. The sequenced material came from sorted CD4+, CD8+, or CD8+CD57+ T cells (not recorded which) from PBMCs. This TCR derives from a human donor in good health. CDR3 in amino acids: CASSFRRMNTEAFF. The DNA for the CDR3 is TGTGCCAGCAGTTTCAGGCGCATGAACACTGAAGCTTTCTTT.